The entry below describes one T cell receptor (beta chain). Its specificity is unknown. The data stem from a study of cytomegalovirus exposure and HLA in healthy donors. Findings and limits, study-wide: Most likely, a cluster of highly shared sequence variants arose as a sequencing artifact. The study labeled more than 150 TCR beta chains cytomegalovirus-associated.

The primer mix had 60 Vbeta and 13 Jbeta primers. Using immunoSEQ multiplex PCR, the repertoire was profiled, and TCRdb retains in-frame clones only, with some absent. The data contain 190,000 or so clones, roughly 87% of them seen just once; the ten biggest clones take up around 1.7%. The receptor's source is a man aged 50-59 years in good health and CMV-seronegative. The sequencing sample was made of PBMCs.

Here the CDR3 reads CASSQGLAGAYEQYF. DNA for the CDR3: TGTGCCAGCAGTCAGGGACTAGCGGGAGCCTACGAGCAGTACTTC. The rearrangement joins TRBV28 to TRBJ2-5; TRBD2 matches 14 bases. The DNA end lines up better with TRBJ2-7; the J call may be wrong. Germline CDR1 MDHEN, CDR2 SYDVKM. This CDR3 spans 15 amino acids.